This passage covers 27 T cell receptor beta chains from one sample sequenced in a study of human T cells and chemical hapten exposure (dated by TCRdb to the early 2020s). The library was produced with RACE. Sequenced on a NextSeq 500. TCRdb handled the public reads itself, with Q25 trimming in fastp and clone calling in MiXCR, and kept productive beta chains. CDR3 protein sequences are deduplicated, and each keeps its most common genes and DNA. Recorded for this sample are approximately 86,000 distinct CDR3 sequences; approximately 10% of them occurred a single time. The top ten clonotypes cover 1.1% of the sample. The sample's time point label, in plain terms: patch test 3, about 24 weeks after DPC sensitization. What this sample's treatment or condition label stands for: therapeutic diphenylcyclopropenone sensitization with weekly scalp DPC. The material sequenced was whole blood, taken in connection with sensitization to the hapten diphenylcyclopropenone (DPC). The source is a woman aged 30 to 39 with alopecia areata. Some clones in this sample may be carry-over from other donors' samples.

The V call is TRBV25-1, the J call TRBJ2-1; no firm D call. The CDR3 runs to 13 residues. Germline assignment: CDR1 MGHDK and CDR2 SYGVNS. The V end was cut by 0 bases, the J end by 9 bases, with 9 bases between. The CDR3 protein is CASSEYFRSEQFF. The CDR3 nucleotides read TGTGCCAGCAGTGAATACTTCCGTTCTGAGCAGTTCTTC.

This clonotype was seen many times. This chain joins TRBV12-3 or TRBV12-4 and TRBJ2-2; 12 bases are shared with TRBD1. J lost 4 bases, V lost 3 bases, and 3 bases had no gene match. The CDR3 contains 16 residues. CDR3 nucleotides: TGTGCCAGCAGTTTGGGACAGGGGGCACTCACCGGGGAGCTGTTTTTT. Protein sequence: CASSLGQGALTGELFF.

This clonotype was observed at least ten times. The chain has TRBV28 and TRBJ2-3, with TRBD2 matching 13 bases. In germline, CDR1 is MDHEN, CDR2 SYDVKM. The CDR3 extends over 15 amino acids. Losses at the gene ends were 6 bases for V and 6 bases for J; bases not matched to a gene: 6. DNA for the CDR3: TGTGCCAGCAGAGGTGGGGGACTAGCGGGGGATACGCAGTATTTT. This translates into CASRGGGLAGDTQYF.

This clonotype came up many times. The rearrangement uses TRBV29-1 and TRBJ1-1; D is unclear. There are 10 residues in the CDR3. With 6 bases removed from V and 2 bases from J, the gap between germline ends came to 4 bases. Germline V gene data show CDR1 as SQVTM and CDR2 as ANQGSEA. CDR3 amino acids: CSVINTEAFF. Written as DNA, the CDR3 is TGCAGCGTGATAAACACTGAAGCTTTCTTT.

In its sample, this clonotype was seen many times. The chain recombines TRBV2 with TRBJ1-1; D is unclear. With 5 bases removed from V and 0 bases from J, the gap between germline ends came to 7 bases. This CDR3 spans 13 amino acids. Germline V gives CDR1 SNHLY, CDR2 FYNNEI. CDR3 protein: CASSPRMNTEAFF. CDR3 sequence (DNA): TGTGCCAGCAGTCCCAGAATGAACACTGAAGCTTTCTTT.

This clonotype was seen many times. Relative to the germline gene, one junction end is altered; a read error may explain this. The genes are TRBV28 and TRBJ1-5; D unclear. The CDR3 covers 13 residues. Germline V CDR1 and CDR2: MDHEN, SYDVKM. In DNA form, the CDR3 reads TGTGCCAGCAGTCCACCTTTAAGTCAGGCCCAGCATTTT. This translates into CASSPPLSQAQHF.

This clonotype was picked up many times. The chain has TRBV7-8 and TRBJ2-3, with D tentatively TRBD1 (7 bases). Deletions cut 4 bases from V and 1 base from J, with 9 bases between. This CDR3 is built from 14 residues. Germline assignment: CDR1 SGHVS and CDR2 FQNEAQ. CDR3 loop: CASSSRGGTDTQYF. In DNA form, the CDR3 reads TGTGCCAGCAGCTCCAGGGGGGGCACAGATACGCAGTATTTT.

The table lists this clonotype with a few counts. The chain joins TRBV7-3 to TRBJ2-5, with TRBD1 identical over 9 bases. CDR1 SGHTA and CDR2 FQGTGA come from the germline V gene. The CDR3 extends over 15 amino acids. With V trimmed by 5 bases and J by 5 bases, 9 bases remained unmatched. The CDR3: CASSQQGAAGETQYF. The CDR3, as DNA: TGTGCCAGCAGCCAACAGGGGGCTGCGGGCGAGACCCAGTACTTC.

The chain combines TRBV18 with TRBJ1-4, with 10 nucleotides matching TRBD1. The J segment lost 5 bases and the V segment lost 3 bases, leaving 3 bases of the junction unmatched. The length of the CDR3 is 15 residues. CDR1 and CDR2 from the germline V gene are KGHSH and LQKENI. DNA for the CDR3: TGTGCCAGCTCACCTGGGACAGGGGTGAATGAAAAACTGTTTTTT. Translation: CASSPGTGVNEKLFF.

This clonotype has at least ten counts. This CDR3 reads CASSLQAGGPHEQFF. Here the CDR3 DNA reads TGTGCCAGCAGTTTACAAGCGGGGGGGCCCCATGAGCAGTTCTTC. The rearrangement joins TRBV12-3 or TRBV12-4 to TRBJ2-1; 10 bases map to TRBD2. Trimming removed 2 bases from V and 8 bases from J; junction bases left unmatched: 6. The CDR3 is made up of 15 amino acids.

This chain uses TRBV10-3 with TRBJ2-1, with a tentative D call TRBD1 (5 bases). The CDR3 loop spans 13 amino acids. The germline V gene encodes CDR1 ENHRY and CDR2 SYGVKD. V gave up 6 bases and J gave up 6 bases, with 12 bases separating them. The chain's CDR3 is CAISREIINEQFF. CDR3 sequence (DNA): TGTGCCATCAGCAGGGAAATCATCAATGAGCAGTTCTTC.

The CDR3 here is CSARTQLTDTQYF. The CDR3, as DNA: TGCAGCGCTAGGACCCAACTCACAGATACGCAGTATTTT. The chain joins TRBV29-1 to TRBJ2-3; no clear D gene. CDR1 and CDR2 (germline): SQVTM, ANQGSEA. The CDR3 has 13 amino acids. Trimming took off 7 bases at V and 2 bases at J, with 13 bases between the two ends.

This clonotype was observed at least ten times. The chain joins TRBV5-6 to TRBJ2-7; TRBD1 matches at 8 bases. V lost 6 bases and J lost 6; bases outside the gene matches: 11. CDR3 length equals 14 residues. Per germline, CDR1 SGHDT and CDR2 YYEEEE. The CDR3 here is CASNLKDRAGEQYV. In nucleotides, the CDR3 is TGTGCCAGCAATCTAAAGGACAGGGCTGGCGAGCAGTACGTC.

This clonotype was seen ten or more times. The CDR3 sequence is CSSKLIARPYNEQFF. CDR3 coding DNA: TGCAGTTCAAAGCTGATAGCGAGGCCCTACAATGAGCAGTTCTTC. The chain is built from TRBV20-1 and TRBJ2-1, with a weak D call TRBD2 (5 bases). CDR1 DFQATT and CDR2 SNEGSKA come from the germline V gene (reference sequence). Trimming shortened V by 8 bases and J by 2 bases, and 19 bases separated the two germline ends. The length of the CDR3 is 15 residues.

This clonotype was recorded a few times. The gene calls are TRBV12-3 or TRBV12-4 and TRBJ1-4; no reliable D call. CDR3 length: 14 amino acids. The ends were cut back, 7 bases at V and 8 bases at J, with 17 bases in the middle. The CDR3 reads CASTEDQVNEKLFF. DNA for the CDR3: TGTGCCAGCACCGAGGACCAGGTTAACGAAAAACTGTTTTTT.

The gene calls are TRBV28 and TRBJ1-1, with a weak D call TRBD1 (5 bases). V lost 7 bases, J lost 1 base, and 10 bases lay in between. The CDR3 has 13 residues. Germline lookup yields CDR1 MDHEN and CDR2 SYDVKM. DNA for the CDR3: TGTGCCAGCACCCGACAGCCGAACACTGAAGCTTTCTTT. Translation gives CASTRQPNTEAFF.

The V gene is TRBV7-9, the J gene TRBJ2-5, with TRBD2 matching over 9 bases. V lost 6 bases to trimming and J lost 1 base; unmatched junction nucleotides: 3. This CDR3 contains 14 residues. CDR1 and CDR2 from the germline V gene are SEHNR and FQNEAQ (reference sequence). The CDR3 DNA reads TGTGCCAGCAGAAATAGCGGGGGCCAAGAGACCCAGTACTTC. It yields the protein CASRNSGGQETQYF.

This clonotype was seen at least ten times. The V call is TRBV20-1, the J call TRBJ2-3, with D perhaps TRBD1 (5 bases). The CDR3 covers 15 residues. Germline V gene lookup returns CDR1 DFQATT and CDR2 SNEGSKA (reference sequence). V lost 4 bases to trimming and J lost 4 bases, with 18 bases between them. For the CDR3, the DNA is TGCAGTGCTAATCATCGCAGGGAAGCACCAGATACGCAGTATTTT. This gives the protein CSANHRREAPDTQYF.

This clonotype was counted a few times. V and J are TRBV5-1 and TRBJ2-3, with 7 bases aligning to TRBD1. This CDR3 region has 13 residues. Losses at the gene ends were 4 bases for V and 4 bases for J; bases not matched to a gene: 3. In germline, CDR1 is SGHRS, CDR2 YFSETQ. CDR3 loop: CASSRQGADTQYF. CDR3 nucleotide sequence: TGCGCCAGCAGCCGACAGGGTGCAGATACGCAGTATTTT.

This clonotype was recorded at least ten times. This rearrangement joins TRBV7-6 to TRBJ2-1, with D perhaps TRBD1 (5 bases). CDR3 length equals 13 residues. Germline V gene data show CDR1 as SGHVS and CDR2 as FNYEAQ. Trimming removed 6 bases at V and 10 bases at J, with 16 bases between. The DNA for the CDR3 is TGTGCCAGCAGTCAAGGGGTCACCTTCGAGCAGTTCTTC. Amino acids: CASSQGVTFEQFF.

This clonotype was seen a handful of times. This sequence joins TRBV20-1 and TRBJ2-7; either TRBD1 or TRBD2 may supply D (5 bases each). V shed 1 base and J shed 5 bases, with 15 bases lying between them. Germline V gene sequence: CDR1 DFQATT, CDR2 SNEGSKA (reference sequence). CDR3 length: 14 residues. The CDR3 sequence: CSARGEGFMDEQYF. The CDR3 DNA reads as TGCAGTGCTAGAGGAGAGGGGTTCATGGACGAGCAGTACTTC.

The CDR3 coding sequence is TGCAGTGCTAGACCGGGACTGATCTATGGCTACACCTTC. Its translation: CSARPGLIYGYTF. This chain joins TRBV20-1 and TRBJ1-2, with D perhaps TRBD1 (5 bases). Germline-derived CDR1 and CDR2 are DFQATT and SNEGSKA (reference sequence). The V end was cut by 2 bases, the J end by 4 bases, with 11 bases between. This CDR3 has 13 residues.

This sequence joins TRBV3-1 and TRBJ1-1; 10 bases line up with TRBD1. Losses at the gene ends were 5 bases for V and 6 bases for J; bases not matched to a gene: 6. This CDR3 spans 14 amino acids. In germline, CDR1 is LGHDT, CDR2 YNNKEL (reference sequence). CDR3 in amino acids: CASSSGTGASEAFF. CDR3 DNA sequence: TGTGCCAGCAGCTCCGGGACAGGGGCTTCTGAAGCTTTCTTT.

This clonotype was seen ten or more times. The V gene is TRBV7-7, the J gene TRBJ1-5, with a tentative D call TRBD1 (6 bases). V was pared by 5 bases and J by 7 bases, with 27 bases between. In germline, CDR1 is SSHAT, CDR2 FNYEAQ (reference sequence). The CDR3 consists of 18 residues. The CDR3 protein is CASSPFTRGTGVRQPQHF. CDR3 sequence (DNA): TGTGCCAGCAGCCCGTTCACGAGGGGGACGGGGGTGCGGCAGCCCCAGCATTTT.

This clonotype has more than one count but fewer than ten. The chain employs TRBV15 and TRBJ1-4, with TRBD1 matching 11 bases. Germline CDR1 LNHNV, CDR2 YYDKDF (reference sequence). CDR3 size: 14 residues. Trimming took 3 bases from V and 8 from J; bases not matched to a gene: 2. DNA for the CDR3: TGTGCCACCAGCAGGGACAGGGGGCAGGAAAAACTGTTTTTT. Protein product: CATSRDRGQEKLFF. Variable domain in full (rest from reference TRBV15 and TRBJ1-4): DAMVIQNPRYQVTQFGKPVTLSCSQTLNHNVMYWYQQKSSQAPKLLFHYYDKDFNNEADTPDNFQSRRPNTSFCFLDIRSPGLGDTAMYLCATSRDRGQEKLFFGSGTQLSVL.

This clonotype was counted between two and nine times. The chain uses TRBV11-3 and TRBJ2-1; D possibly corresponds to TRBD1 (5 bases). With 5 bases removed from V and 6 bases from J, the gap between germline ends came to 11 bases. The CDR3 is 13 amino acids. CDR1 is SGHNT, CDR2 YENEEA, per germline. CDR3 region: CASSLGQFNEQFF. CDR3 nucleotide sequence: TGTGCCAGCAGCCTGGGGCAGTTCAATGAGCAGTTCTTC.

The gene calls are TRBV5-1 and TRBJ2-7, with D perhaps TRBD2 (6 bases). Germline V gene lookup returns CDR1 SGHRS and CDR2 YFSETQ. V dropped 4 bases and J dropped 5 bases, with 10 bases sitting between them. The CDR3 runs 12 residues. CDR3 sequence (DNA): TGCGCCAGCAGCACTAGCATCCACGAGCAGTACTTC. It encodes CASSTSIHEQYF.